The next 11 T cell receptor beta chains were all read from a single sample in a study of blood T cell repertoires in COVID-19 (dated by TCRdb to the early 2020s). Preparation of the library involved the immunoSEQ multiplex PCR assay. TCRdb mirrors the immuneACCESS table, restricted to in-frame sequences. Some clones are absent from its copies; in checked studies, under half trace to an unresolved V gene, and the reason for the others is unknown. This sample has 300,000 or so clones in its table, and 90% of those were observed once. Together, the top ten hold 2% to 3% of the sample. Sequencing was done on a sample of PBMCs or T cells enriched from blood (not recorded which). These receptors came from a man aged 55-75 years who had recovered from COVID-19.

As DNA, the CDR3 is TGTGCCACCGCCCCTCGGGTGTACAATGAGCAGTTCTTC. Its translation: CATAPRVYNEQFF. The V and J genes are TRBV7-8 and TRBJ2-1; no firm D call. This CDR3 is 13 amino acids long. The ends were cut back, 10 bases at V and 4 bases at J, with 14 bases in the middle. The germline V gene has CDR1 SGHVS and CDR2 FQNEAQ.

V gene TRBV25-1 combines with J gene TRBJ1-1; 7 bases match TRBD1. The CDR3 runs to 13 residues. Germline CDR1 reads MGHDK; CDR2 reads SYGVNS. The V segment lost 8 bases and the J segment 2 bases; nucleotides outside the gene matches: 5. The CDR3 nucleotides read TGTGCCAGCGGGGGACAGCCTAACACTGAAGCTTTCTTT. Translated, it gives CASGGQPNTEAFF.

Of note for this clone: Other DNA variants within this sample encode the same CDR3. The rearrangement joins TRBV5-1 to TRBJ2-3, with D perhaps TRBD2 (5 bases). Trimming stripped 4 bases from V and 0 bases from J, with 9 bases between. The CDR3 covers 14 residues. CDR1 is SGHRS and CDR2 is YFSETQ in the germline V gene. CDR3 region: CASSLSGSTDTQYF. The CDR3 coding sequence is TGCGCCAGCAGCCTGAGCGGTAGCACAGATACGCAGTATTTT. Combining the CDR3 with reference TRBV5-1 and TRBJ2-3 gives the whole variable domain KAGVTQTPRYLIKTRGQQVTLSCSPISGHRSVSWYQQTPGQGLQFLFEYFSETQRNKGNFPGRFSGRQFSNSRSEMNVSTLELGDSALYLCASSLSGSTDTQYFGPGTRLTVL.

This clone appeared a single time. At one end the junction does not follow the germline gene, possibly because of a read error. The chain has TRBV7-7 and TRBJ2-2; D may be TRBD1 (5 bases). The CDR3 consists of 16 residues. Looked up from germline, CDR1 is SSHAT and CDR2 is FNYEAQ (reference sequence). The CDR3 spells CASSTRVSPNTGELFF. As DNA, the CDR3 is TGTGCTAGCAGCACCAGGGTATCCCCTAACACCGGGGAGCTGTTTTTT.

This sequence joins TRBV13 and TRBJ1-2; D call uncertain. The germline V and J ends were trimmed by 3 bases and 8 bases, with 10 bases remaining between them. The CDR3 has 12 amino acids. Per germline, CDR1 PRHDT and CDR2 FYEKMQ (reference sequence). The CDR3 reads CASSLGGTGYTF. DNA for the CDR3: TGTGCCAGCAGCTTGGGAGGCACAGGCTACACCTTC.

The rearrangement links TRBV29-1 to TRBJ1-1; TRBD1 matches at 8 bases. This CDR3 has 10 residues. The germline V gene encodes CDR1 SQVTM and CDR2 ANQGSEA. CDR3 DNA sequence: TGCAGTACAGGGGGGACTGAAGCTTTCTTT. Protein product: CSTGGTEAFF.

The J gene is TRBJ2-3, the V gene TRBV29-1; TRBD2 agrees at 11 bases. The CDR3 is 14 amino acids. Germline V gives CDR1 SQVTM, CDR2 ANQGSEA. V trimming: 3 bases; J trimming: 6 bases; junction bases outside the gene matches: 5. In DNA, the CDR3 is TGCAGCGTTGACACTAGCGGGGGCCCGGATACGCAGTATTTT. It codes for CSVDTSGGPDTQYF.

A word on this clone: The identical CDR3 is also encoded by other nucleotide sequences in the sample. The V and J genes are TRBV5-1 and TRBJ1-5; D is perhaps TRBD1 (5 bases). CDR1 and CDR2 from the germline V gene are SGHRS and YFSETQ. The CDR3 totals 14 residues. The ends were cut back, 0 bases at V and 1 base at J, with 5 bases in the middle. The CDR3 DNA reads TGCGCCAGCAGCTTGGAGGGGAGCAATCAGCCCCAGCATTTT. This codes for CASSLEGSNQPQHF.

This clone was counted at least ten times. The chain has TRBV9 and TRBJ2-1; TRBD2 matches at 10 bases. Germline V CDR1 and CDR2: SGDLS, YYNGEE. The trim removed 4 bases at V and 7 bases at J, leaving 8 bases unmatched. CDR3 length: 15 residues. CDR3 in amino acids: CASSPLAGALNEQFF. CDR3 nucleotide sequence: TGTGCCAGCAGCCCTCTAGCGGGGGCCCTGAATGAGCAGTTCTTC.

There are a few counts of this clone. The chain is built from TRBV10-1 and TRBJ2-7, with D tentatively TRBD2 (6 bases). Germline CDR1 and CDR2: WNHNN and SYGVQD (reference sequence). The CDR3 is 12 residues long. Trimming removed 4 bases at V and 6 bases at J, with 10 bases between. CDR3 coding DNA: TGCGCCAGCAGTGCGGGAGTGGTCGAGCAGTACTTC. Protein sequence: CASSAGVVEQYF.

The rearrangement links TRBV30 to TRBJ1-1; no clear D gene. The CDR3 is 15 amino acids. Germline values: CDR1 GTSNPN, CDR2 SVGIG (reference sequence). The V end was cut by 8 bases, the J end by 3 bases, with 22 bases between. CDR3 coding DNA: TGTGCCCGAAAACGCGGCGATGGTAAATACACTGAAGCTTTCTTT. This codes for CARKRGDGKYTEAFF.